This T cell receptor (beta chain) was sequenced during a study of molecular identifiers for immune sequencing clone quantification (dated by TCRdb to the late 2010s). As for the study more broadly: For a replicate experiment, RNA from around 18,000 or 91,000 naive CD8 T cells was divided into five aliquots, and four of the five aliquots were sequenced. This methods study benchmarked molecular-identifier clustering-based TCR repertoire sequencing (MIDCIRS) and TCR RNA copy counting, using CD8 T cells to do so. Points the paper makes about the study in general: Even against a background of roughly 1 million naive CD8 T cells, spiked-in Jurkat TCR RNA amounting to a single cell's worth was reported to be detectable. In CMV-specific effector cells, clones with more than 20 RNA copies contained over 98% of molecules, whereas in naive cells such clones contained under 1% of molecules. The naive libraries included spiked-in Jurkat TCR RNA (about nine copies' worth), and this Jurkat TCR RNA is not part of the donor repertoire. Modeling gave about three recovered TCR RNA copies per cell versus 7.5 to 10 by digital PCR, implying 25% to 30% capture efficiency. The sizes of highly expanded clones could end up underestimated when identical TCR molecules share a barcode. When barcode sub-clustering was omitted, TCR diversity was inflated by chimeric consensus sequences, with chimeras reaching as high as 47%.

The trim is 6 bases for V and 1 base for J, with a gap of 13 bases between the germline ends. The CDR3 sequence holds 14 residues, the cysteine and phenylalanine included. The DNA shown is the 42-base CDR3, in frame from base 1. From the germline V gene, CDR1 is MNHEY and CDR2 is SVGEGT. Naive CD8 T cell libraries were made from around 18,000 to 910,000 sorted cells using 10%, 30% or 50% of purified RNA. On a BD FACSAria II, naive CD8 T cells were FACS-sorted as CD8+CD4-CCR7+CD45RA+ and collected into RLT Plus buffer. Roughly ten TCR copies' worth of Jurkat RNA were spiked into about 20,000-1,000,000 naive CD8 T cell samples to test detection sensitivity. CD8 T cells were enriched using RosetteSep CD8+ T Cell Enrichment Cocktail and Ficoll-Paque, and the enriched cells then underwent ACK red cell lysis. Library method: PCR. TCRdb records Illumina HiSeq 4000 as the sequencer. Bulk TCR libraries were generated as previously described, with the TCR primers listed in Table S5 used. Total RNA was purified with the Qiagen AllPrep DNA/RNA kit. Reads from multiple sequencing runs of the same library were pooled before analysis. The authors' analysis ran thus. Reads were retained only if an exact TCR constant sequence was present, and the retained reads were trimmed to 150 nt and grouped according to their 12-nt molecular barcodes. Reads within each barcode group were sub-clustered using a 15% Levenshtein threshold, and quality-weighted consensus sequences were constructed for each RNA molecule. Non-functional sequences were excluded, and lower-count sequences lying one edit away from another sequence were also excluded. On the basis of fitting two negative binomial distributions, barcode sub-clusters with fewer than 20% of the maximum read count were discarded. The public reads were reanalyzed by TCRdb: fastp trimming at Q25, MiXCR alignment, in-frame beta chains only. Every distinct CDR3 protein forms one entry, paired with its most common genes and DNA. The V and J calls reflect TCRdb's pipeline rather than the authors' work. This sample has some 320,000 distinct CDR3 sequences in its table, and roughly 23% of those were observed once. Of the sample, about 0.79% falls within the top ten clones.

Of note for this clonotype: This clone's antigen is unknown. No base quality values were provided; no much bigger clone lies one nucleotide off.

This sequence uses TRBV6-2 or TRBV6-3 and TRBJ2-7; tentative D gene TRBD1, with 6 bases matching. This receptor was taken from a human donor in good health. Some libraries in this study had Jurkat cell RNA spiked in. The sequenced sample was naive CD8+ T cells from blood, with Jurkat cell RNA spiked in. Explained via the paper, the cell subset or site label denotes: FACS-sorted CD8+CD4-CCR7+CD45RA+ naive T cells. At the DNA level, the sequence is TGTGCCAGCAGACCCGTGACAGGTTCCTACGAGCAGTACTTC. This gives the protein CASRPVTGSYEQYF.